Sequencing of this T cell receptor (beta chain) was carried out in a study of blood T cell repertoires in COVID-19 (dated by TCRdb to 2019 to 2021). About the investigation overall: Samples from collaborators originated in the United States, Italy and Spain and spanned both the acute and convalescent phases of COVID-19. A de-identified subject ID, COVID-19 status, age in years and sex were almost always included in the sample metadata. The prospective study material was composed of cDNA or gDNA derived from T cells, B-cell-depleted T cells, or PBMCs. The dataset comprised deeply sampled blood TCRbeta repertoires from subjects exposed to, actively infected with, or recovered from COVID-19. The repertoires were released in a freely available public database meant as a resource for research on the immune response to SARS-CoV-2. HLA class I and class II types, where available, came from metadata supplied by the sample provider rather than from assay-based typing. Samples came from the ongoing ImmuneRACE study (first 160 participants) plus 1,254 subjects from 6 global collaborators. Paper-wide results and their limitations: The quantity of clinical and demographic metadata differed by source and by participant and was supplied without curation.

Each collaborating institution followed its own protocols to collect whole blood in K2EDTA tubes. For TCRbeta analysis, collaborators shipped samples in one of three forms: frozen whole blood, isolated PBMCs, or DNA extracted from either of those sample types. Details on this clone: Its antigen is still unknown. Base qualities are missing; no much larger clone stands one base away.

TCRbeta CDR3 regions were amplified from genomic DNA using the immunoSEQ Assay, a bias-controlled multiplex PCR. As for the authors' bioinformatics: Within the assay, amplification of reference gene primers was used to estimate how many nucleated cells each sample contained. To quantify the absolute abundance of each unique TCRbeta CDR3 rearrangement, sequence reads were collapsed and filtered. Productive Simpson clonality was computed per sample as the square root of Simpson's diversity index over productive rearrangements. Held by TCRdb, this immuneACCESS table contains in-frame sequences only and omits some clones. Under half of the omission traces to an unresolved V gene where checked; the cause of the rest is unknown. The V and J calls and clone size were taken over from that table, and D and trimming were inferred from the DNA. Counted in this sample were 130,000 or so clones; around 87% of them appeared once. Roughly 2.1% of the sample belongs to the ten largest clones.

The CDR3 runs 13 amino acids, cysteine and phenylalanine included. The sequence is cut down to CDR3 DNA, 39 bases in frame from base 1. Based on the germline V gene, the CDR1 and CDR2 sequences are SNHLY and FYNNEI. V gives up 7 bases and J gives up 4 bases, and the segment between their germline ends measures 11 bases. The TCR was taken from a man between 65 and 80 years old with active COVID-19. Specimen: peripheral blood. The sequence is built from TRBV2 and TRBJ1-5; TRBD1 is a weak D gene call, 5 bases matching. The sequenced DNA: TGTGCCAGCACTTTGGACACAAATCAGCCCCAGCATTTT. Its coded protein is CASTLDTNQPQHF.